This T cell receptor (beta chain) is drawn from a study of early T cells in non-severe SARS-CoV-2 infection. At the level of the study: Sequencing targeted bulk RNA from unsorted whole blood, leaving chains unpaired.

Study outcomes and limitations: Missing private and CD4 specificities, VDJdb matching favored anti-spike CD8 responses.

This clonotype has only a few counts. What it binds is not known. This CDR3 region has 11 residues. Trimming left V 2 bases short and J 14 bases short, with 12 bases between. The germline V gene encodes CDR1 GTSNPN and CDR2 SVGIG (reference sequence). The TCR library protocol attached unique molecular identifiers to the individual cDNA molecules. Each CDR3 protein gets one entry after TCRdb re-called the 5' RACE reads with MiXCR. Among some 81,000 distinct CDR3 sequences, approximately 15% were seen once, and the ten largest hold 2.9%. The receptor was isolated from an adult who was a healthcare worker with PCR-confirmed SARS-CoV-2 infection or an uninfected control (not recorded which). Sequencing input: whole blood. V usage is TRBV30 and J usage is TRBJ1-4, with D possibly being TRBD1 (6 bases). The CDR3 loop reads CAWSTRTVLFF. The CDR3 coding sequence is TGTGCCTGGAGTACTCGGACAGTGCTGTTTTTT.